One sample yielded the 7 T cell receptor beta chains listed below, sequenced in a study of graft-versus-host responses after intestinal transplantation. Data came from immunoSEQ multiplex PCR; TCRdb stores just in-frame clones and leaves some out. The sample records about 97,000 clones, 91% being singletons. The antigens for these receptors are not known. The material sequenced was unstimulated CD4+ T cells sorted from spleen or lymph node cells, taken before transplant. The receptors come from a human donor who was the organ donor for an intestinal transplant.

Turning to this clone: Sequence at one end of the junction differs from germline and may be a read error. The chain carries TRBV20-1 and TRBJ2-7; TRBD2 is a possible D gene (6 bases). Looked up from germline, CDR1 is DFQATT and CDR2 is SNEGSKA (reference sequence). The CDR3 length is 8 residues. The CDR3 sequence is CSARRGFF. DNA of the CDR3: TGCAGTGCTAGACGGGGGTTTTTC.

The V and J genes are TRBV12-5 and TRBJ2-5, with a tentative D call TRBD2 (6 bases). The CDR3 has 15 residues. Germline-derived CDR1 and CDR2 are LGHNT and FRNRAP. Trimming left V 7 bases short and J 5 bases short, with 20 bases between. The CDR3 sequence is CASAAGHSLSETQYF. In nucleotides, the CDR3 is TGTGCTAGTGCTGCGGGGCATTCACTATCGGAGACCCAGTACTTC.

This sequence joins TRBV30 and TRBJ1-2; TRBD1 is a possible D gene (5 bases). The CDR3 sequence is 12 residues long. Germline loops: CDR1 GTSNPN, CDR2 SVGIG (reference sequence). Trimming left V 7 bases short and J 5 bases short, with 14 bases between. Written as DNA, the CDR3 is TGTGCCTCCTGGGTTGGGGGGTATGGCTACACCTTC. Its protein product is CASWVGGYGYTF.

DNA of the CDR3: TGCGCCAGCAGCCAAGTGCAGGGGCCCGAAAAACTGTTTTTT. As protein: CASSQVQGPEKLFF. The chain is built from TRBV4-1 and TRBJ1-4; D is possibly TRBD1 (6 bases). V was trimmed by 1 base and J by 8 bases, leaving 11 bases between them. Germline lookup yields CDR1 MGHRA and CDR2 YSYEKL. The CDR3 length is 14 residues.

The CDR3 is CSVVWLAGSNTGELFF. CDR3 coding DNA: TGCAGCGTTGTTTGGCTAGCGGGGTCGAACACCGGGGAGCTGTTTTTT. This rearrangement joins TRBV29-1 to TRBJ2-2, with 9 bases matching TRBD2. The CDR3 covers 16 residues. Trimming took 4 bases from V and 0 from J; bases not matched to a gene: 6. CDR1 is SQVTM, CDR2 ANQGSEA, per germline.

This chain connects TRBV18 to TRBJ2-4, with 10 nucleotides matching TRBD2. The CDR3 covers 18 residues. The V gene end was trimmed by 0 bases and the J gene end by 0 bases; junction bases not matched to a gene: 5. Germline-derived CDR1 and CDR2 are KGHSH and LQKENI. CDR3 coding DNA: TGTGCCAGCTCACCACCGGCCCTAGCGGGGGTAGCCAAAAACATTCAGTACTTC. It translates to CASSPPALAGVAKNIQYF.

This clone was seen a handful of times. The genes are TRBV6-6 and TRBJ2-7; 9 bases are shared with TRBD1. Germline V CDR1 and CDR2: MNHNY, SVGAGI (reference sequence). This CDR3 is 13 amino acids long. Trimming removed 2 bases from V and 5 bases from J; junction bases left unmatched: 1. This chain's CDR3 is CASSYRDRDEQYF. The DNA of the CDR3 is TGTGCCAGCAGTTACCGGGACAGGGACGAGCAGTACTTC.